These 19 T cell receptor beta chains originate from one sample sequenced in a study of spatial heterogeneity in lung cancer. Indicated time point: sample taken at primary tumor resection. Unsorted samples of tumor, nontumor lung or frozen PBMC had their whole RNA sequenced. MiXCR, applied by TCRdb to the 5' RACE reads, yields one record per CDR3 protein. The sample shows some 11,000 distinct CDR3 sequences, 8.5% to 10% of them seen only once. The specimen was PBMCs, collected at surgery. These TCRs come from a male donor with early-stage non-small cell lung cancer.

This clonotype showed up many times. This rearrangement joins TRBV29-1 to TRBJ2-7; D uncertain. This CDR3 region has 12 residues. Germline assignment: CDR1 SQVTM and CDR2 ANQGSEA. Trimming pared 4 bases from V and 4 bases from J, leaving 11 bases between. CDR3 nucleotide sequence: TGCAGCGTTGGTCGAGACCTTTACGAGCAGTACTTC. Its protein is CSVGRDLYEQYF.

There are many counts of this clonotype. V is TRBV4-3 and J is TRBJ2-1; D unclear. The germline CDR1 and CDR2 sequences are LGHNA and YSLEER. V lost 5 bases and J lost 7, with 6 bases in between. The CDR3 length is 11 residues. CDR3 in DNA: TGCGCCAGCAGCGTCAGTAATGAGCAGTTCTTC. This gives the protein CASSVSNEQFF.

This clonotype ranks as medium-sized (0.01 to 0.1%). The V and J genes are TRBV6-1 and TRBJ2-7; 9 bases match TRBD1. V shed 2 bases and J 5 bases; nucleotides not matched to a gene: 1. There are 13 residues in the CDR3. Germline loops: CDR1 MNHNS, CDR2 SASEGT. The CDR3 spells CASSERDRDEQYF. CDR3 sequence (DNA): TGTGCCAGCAGTGAACGGGACAGGGACGAGCAGTACTTC.

V is TRBV20-1 and J is TRBJ2-5; D is uncertain. CDR1 is DFQATT and CDR2 is SNEGSKA in the germline V gene (reference sequence). CDR3 size: 12 residues. Trimming left V 1 base short and J 4 bases short, with 7 bases between. The CDR3 DNA reads TGCAGTGCTAGAGTCTGGGGAGAGACCCAGTACTTC. This sequence encodes CSARVWGETQYF.

This clonotype was seen just once. The CDR3 spells CASMSWGYEQYF. The CDR3 DNA reads as TGTGCCAGCATGAGCTGGGGCTACGAGCAGTACTTC. The V gene is TRBV11-2, the J gene TRBJ2-7; no reliable D call. The germline V gene has CDR1 SGHAT and CDR2 FQNNGV. The CDR3 runs 12 residues. The V end lost 7 bases, the J end lost 3 bases, and 10 bases lay between the germline ends.

This clonotype has a count of ten or more. The J gene is TRBJ2-7, the V gene TRBV7-9, with TRBD1 identical over 9 bases. From germline, CDR1 is SEHNR and CDR2 FQNEAQ (reference sequence). The ends lost 6 bases at V and 4 bases at J; junction bases unmatched: 10. The CDR3 extends over 15 amino acids. The CDR3 region is CASSHSRDRVYEQYF. The CDR3 DNA sequence: TGTGCCAGCAGTCACAGCCGGGACAGGGTTTACGAGCAGTACTTC.

This clonotype was seen many times. The V call is TRBV30, the J call TRBJ1-6; TRBD1 matches 7 bases. The CDR3 extends over 13 amino acids. Germline lookup yields CDR1 GTSNPN and CDR2 SVGIG (reference sequence). Germline trimming cut 5 bases from V and 10 bases from J; bases unmatched to any gene: 8. The chain's CDR3 is CAWDRVRGSPLHF. CDR3 nucleotides: TGTGCCTGGGACAGGGTCCGAGGGTCACCCCTCCACTTT.

In its sample, this clonotype was seen many times. The rearrangement joins TRBV25-1 to TRBJ2-2, with TRBD1 as a possible D gene (5 bases). Germline CDR1 is MGHDK and CDR2 is SYGVNS. The CDR3 runs to 13 residues. The germline V and J ends were trimmed by 7 bases and 7 bases, with 13 bases remaining between them. CDR3 DNA sequence: TGTGCCAGCACTACTGCAGGGATCGGGGAGCTGTTTTTT. Translation gives CASTTAGIGELFF. Looking up the rest from reference TRBV25-1 and TRBJ2-2 gives the full variable domain: EADIYQTPRYLVIGTGKKITLECSQTMGHDKMYWYQQDPGMELHLIHYSYGVNSTEKGDLSSESTVSRIRTEHFPLTLESARPSHTSQYLCASTTAGIGELFFGEGSRLTVL.

This clonotype occurred many times. The J gene is TRBJ2-1, the V gene TRBV5-1, with D perhaps matching TRBD1 (5 bases). Trimming cost V 1 base and J 1 base, with 9 bases left between them. CDR3 size: 15 residues. CDR1 is SGHRS, CDR2 YFSETQ, per germline. The CDR3 region has the DNA TGCGCCAGCAGCTTGCTAGGGGATTCCTACAATGAGCAGTTCTTC. The encoded protein is CASSLLGDSYNEQFF.

This clonotype was found many times. V gene TRBV18 combines with J gene TRBJ2-5; D might be TRBD2 (6 bases). The CDR3 is 16 residues long. V was clipped by 6 bases and J by 0 bases, with 17 bases between them. Germline V gene data show CDR1 as KGHSH and CDR2 as LQKENI. DNA of the CDR3: TGTGCCAGCTCTTATGGCGGTGGAGGGTACCAAGAGACCCAGTACTTC. It codes for CASSYGGGGYQETQYF.

This clonotype was found many times. This rearrangement joins TRBV7-9 to TRBJ2-7; no clear D. Trimming left V 5 bases short and J 2 bases short, with 13 bases between. CDR3 length: 14 amino acids. Germline V gives CDR1 SEHNR, CDR2 FQNEAQ (reference sequence). DNA of the CDR3: TGTGCCAGCAGCGGCCCGCAGGTCGCCTACGAGCAGTACTTC. Translated, it gives CASSGPQVAYEQYF.

Sample share makes this clonotype medium-sized. CDR3 amino acids: CASSLLTGTSGGPYNEQFF. The CDR3 DNA reads TGTGCCAGCAGCTTATTGACAGGGACTAGCGGGGGGCCATACAATGAGCAGTTCTTC. The chain links TRBV11-2 to TRBJ2-1; the match to TRBD2 covers 15 bases. With V trimmed by 2 bases and J by 4 bases, 9 bases remained unmatched. In germline, CDR1 is SGHAT, CDR2 FQNNGV. The CDR3 is 19 residues long.

This clonotype is labeled as medium-sized (0.01 to 0.1%). The chain employs TRBV7-2 and TRBJ2-2; no clear D. The CDR3 consists of 14 residues. V lost 5 bases, J lost 4 bases, and 11 bases lay in between. Germline CDR1 SGHTA, CDR2 FQGNSA. This CDR3 is CASSGSVGTGELFF. CDR3 bases: TGTGCCAGCAGCGGGTCTGTGGGCACCGGGGAGCTGTTTTTT.

This clonotype has just a few counts. The chain links TRBV3-1 to TRBJ1-5; 8 positions agree with TRBD1. Losses at the gene ends were 0 bases for V and 3 bases for J; bases not matched to a gene: 7. This CDR3 is 17 amino acids long. CDR1 and CDR2 (germline): LGHDT, YNNKEL (reference sequence). The CDR3 sequence is CASSQEDRGEDNQPQHF. CDR3 nucleotides: TGTGCCAGCAGCCAAGAAGACAGGGGAGAAGACAATCAGCCCCAGCATTTT.

This clonotype is judged medium-sized. This rearrangement joins TRBV7-2 to TRBJ1-4, with D perhaps TRBD1 (5 bases). V was clipped by 5 bases and J by 3 bases, with 10 bases between them. Germline lookup yields CDR1 SGHTA and CDR2 FQGNSA. The CDR3 covers 14 residues. CDR3 sequence reads: CASSRGAANEKLFF. The CDR3 DNA sequence: TGTGCCAGCAGCCGCGGGGCAGCTAATGAAAAACTGTTTTTT.

This clonotype was recorded many times. V gene TRBV18 combines with J gene TRBJ1-4; TRBD1 agrees at 7 bases. In germline, CDR1 is KGHSH, CDR2 LQKENI. The CDR3 covers 13 residues. V lost 4 bases to trimming and J lost 8 bases; unmatched junction nucleotides: 4. In nucleotides, the CDR3 is TGTGCCAGCTCACAGGGGGCGCGGGAAAAACTGTTTTTT. Translation: CASSQGAREKLFF.

Only a few counts were recorded for this clonotype. The CDR3 bases are TGTGCCAGCAGCTTATTCTTACGGGCCTACGAGCAGTACTTC. It yields the protein CASSLFLRAYEQYF. V is TRBV7-2 and J is TRBJ2-7; D unclear. The CDR3 spans 14 residues. CDR1 and CDR2 (germline): SGHTA, FQGNSA. The V end lost 2 bases, the J end lost 2 bases, and 10 bases lay between the germline ends.

This clonotype has ten or more counts. The chain couples TRBV6-4 to TRBJ2-1; TRBD2 agrees at 14 bases. V lost 7 bases, J lost 8 bases, and 7 bases stayed unmatched. This CDR3 spans 15 amino acids. The germline V gene has CDR1 MRHNA and CDR2 SNTAGT. CDR3 amino acids: CASTPTSGGADEQFF. The CDR3 DNA is TGTGCCAGCACCCCGACTAGCGGGGGGGCGGATGAGCAGTTCTTC.

The table lists this clonotype with many counts. In nucleotides, the CDR3 is TGCGCCAGCAGCTTGATCGAGCGGGGGACGCACAATGAGCAGTTCTTC. This sequence encodes CASSLIERGTHNEQFF. J is TRBJ2-1 and V is TRBV5-1; 8 nucleotides align to TRBD2. The CDR3 has 16 residues. Trimming removed 1 base from V and 5 bases from J; junction bases left unmatched: 8. Germline-derived CDR1 and CDR2 are SGHRS and YFSETQ.